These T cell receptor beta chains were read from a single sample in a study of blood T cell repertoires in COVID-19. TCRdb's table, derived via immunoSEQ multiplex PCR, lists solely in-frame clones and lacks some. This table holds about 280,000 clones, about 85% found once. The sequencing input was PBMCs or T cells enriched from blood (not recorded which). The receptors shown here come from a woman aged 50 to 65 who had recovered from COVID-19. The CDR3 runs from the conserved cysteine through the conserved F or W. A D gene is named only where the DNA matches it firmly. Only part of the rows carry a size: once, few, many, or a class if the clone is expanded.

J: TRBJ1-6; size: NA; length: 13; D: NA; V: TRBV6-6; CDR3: CASSYSGQSPLHF; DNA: TGTGCCAGCAGTTACTCTGGACAGTCACCCCTCCACTTT
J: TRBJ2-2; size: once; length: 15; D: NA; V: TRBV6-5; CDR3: CASTSQGLSTGELFF; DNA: TGTGCCAGCACCTCGCAGGGCCTTTCCACCGGGGAGCTGTTTTTT
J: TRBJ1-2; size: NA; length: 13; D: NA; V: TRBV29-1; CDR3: CSISGTNNYGYTF; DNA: TGCAGCATTTCCGGGACAAATAACTATGGCTACACCTTC
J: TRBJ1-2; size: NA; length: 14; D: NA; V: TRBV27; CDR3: CASATGGAIYGYTF; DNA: TGTGCCAGCGCAACAGGCGGGGCGATCTATGGCTACACCTTC
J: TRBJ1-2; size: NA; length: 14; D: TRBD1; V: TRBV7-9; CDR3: CASSPPGQGNGYTF; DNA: TGTGCCAGCAGCCCACCGGGACAGGGTAATGGCTACACCTTC
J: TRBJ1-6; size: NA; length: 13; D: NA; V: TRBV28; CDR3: CASMTSYNSPLHF; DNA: TGTGCCAGCATGACTTCCTATAATTCACCCCTCCACTTT
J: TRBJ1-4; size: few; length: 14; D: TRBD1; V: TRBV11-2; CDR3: CASSRDRGREKLFF; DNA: TGTGCCAGCAGCCGGGACAGGGGGCGCGAAAAACTGTTTTTT
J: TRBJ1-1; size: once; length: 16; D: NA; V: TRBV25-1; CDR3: CASSKAGRGITDQAFF; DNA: TGTGCCAGCTCAAAGGCAGGCAGGGGAATTACTGACCAAGCTTTCTTT
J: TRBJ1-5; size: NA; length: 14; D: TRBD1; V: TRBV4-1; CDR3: CASGDRVQNQPQHF; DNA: TGCGCCAGCGGTGACAGGGTCCAAAATCAGCCCCAGCATTTT
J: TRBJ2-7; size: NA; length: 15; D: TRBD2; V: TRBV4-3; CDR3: CASSQDLQREREQYF; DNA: TGCGCCAGCAGCCAAGATCTCCAGCGGGAGCGCGAGCAGTACTTC
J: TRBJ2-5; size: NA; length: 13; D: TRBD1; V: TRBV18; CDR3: CASSSGQGETQYF; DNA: TGTGCCAGCTCATCAGGACAGGGAGAGACCCAGTACTTC
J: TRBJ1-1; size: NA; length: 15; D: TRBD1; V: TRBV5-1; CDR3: CASAPGQGMNTEAFF; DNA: TGCGCCAGCGCTCCGGGACAGGGAATGAACACTGAAGCTTTCTTT
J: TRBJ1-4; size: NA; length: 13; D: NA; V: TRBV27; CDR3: CASSPRQREKLFF; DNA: TGTGCCAGCAGTCCCCGACAAAGGGAAAAACTGTTTTTT
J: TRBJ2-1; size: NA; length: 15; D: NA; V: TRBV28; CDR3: CASSLGGGPYNEQFF; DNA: TGTGCCAGCAGTTTAGGGGGGGGGCCCTACAATGAGCAGTTCTTC
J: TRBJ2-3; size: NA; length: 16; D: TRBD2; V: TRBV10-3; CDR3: CAISVGSGRRADTQYF; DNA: TGTGCCATCAGTGTTGGTAGCGGGAGACGGGCAGATACGCAGTATTTT
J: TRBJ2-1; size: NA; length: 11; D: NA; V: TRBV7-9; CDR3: CASSQGDEQFF; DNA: TGTGCCAGCAGCCAGGGTGATGAGCAGTTCTTC
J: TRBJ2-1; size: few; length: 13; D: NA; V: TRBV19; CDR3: CASSIQGGGEQFF; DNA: TGTGCCAGTAGTATACAGGGAGGTGGTGAGCAGTTCTTC
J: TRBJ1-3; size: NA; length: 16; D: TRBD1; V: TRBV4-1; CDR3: CASSARDRGGGNTIYF; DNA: TGCGCCAGCAGCGCGAGGGACAGGGGGGGTGGAAACACCATATATTTT
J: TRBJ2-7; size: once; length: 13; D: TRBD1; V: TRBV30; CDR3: CAGSRTGVYEQYF; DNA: TGTGCCGGGTCACGGACAGGGGTCTACGAGCAGTACTTC
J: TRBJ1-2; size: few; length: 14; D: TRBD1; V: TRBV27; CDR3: CASSLNRGVYGYTF; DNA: TGTGCCAGCAGTTTAAACAGGGGGGTCTATGGCTACACCTTC
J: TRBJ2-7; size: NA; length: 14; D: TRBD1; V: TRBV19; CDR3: CATSRGDRAVEQYF; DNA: TGTGCCACCAGCAGGGGAGACAGGGCGGTCGAGCAGTACTTC
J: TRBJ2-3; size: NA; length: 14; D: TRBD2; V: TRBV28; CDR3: CAVSAGGSTDTQYF; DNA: TGTGCCGTCTCCGCCGGGGGGAGCACAGATACGCAGTATTTT
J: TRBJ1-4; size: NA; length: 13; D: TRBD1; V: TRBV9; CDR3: CASSVEQGGKLFF; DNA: TGTGCCAGCAGCGTAGAGCAGGGGGGAAAACTGTTTTTT
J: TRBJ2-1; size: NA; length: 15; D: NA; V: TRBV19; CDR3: CASSSDRILMDEQFF; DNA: TGTGCCAGTAGTAGCGACAGGATTCTCATGGATGAGCAGTTCTTC
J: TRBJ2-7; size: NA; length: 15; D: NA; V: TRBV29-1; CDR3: CSVVTRGISSYEQYF; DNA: TGCAGCGTTGTCACCCGTGGCATCTCCTCCTACGAGCAGTACTTC
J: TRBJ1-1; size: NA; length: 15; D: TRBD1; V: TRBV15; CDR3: CATSTGQAFGAEAFF; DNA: TGTGCCACCAGCACGGGACAGGCCTTCGGAGCTGAAGCTTTCTTT
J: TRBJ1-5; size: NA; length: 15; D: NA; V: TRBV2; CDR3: CASSSTGEGNQPQHF; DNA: TGTGCCAGCAGCAGCACGGGGGAGGGCAATCAGCCCCAGCATTTT
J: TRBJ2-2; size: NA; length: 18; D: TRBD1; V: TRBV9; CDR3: CASSVALGNRGNTGELFF; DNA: TGTGCCAGCAGCGTAGCTTTAGGTAACAGGGGGAACACCGGGGAGCTGTTTTTT
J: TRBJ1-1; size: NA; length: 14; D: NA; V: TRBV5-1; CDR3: CASSLQASNTEAFF; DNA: TGCGCCAGTAGCTTGCAGGCTTCGAACACTGAAGCTTTCTTT
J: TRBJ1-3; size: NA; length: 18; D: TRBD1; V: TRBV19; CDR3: CASSTGQGRMSSGNTIYF; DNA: TGTGCCAGTAGTACAGGACAGGGGAGGATGAGCTCTGGAAACACCATATATTTT
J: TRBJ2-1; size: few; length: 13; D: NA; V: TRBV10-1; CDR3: CASSESSYTEWFF; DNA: TGCGCCAGCAGTGAGTCGTCGTATACCGAGTGGTTCTTC
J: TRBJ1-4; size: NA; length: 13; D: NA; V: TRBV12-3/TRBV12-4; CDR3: CASSSVPNEKLFF; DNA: TGTGCCAGCAGTTCAGTCCCTAATGAAAAACTGTTTTTT
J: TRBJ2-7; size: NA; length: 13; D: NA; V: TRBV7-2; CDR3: CASSPSATYEQYF; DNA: TGTGCCAGCAGCCCCAGTGCCACCTACGAGCAGTACTTC
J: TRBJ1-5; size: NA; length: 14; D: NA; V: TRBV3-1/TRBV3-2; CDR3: CASSQGRGDQPQHF; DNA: TGTGCCAGCAGCCAAGGCCGGGGGGATCAGCCCCAGCATTTT
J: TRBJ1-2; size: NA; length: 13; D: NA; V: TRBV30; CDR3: CAAYGGTSDGYTF; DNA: TGTGCTGCATACGGGGGGACCTCGGATGGCTACACCTTC
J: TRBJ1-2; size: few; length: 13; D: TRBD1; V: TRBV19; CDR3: CASSVRTGSGYTF; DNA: TGTGCCAGTAGTGTCCGGACAGGTTCCGGCTACACCTTC
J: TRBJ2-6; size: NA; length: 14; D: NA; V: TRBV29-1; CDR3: CSVGTVGGANVLTF; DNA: TGCAGCGTTGGGACTGTCGGAGGGGCCAACGTCCTGACTTTC
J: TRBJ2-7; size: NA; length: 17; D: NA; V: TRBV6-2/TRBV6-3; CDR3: CASSYPSGGVSSYEQYF; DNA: TGTGCCAGCAGTTACCCCAGCGGAGGCGTGAGCTCCTACGAGCAGTACTTC
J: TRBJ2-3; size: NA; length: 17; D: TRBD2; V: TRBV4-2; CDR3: CASSDRQTSGLPDTQYF; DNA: TGTGCCAGCAGCGACCGTCAGACTAGCGGACTCCCAGATACGCAGTATTTT
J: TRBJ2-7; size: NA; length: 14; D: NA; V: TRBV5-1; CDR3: CASSLESQFYEQYF; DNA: TGCGCCAGCAGCTTGGAGTCACAATTCTACGAGCAGTACTTC
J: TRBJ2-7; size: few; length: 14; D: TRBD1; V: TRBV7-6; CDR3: CASSSTIGGSEQYF; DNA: TGTGCCAGCAGCTCCACCATAGGGGGCTCCGAGCAGTACTTC